These 2 T cell receptor beta chains originate from one sample sequenced in a study of T cells in Graves' hyperthyroidism and ophthalmopathy. There were TCR beta CDR3 regions amplified from RNA transcripts. RT-PCR in the first round (using the HTBI primer set) targeted the TCR CDR3. TCRdb re-derived calls from the multiplex PCR reads in MiXCR, one entry per CDR3 protein. Here the sample spans hundreds of thousands of distinct CDR3 sequences, over 15% being singletons. Sequenced: blood. These receptors originate from a young woman with Graves' hyperthyroidism.

There are many counts of this clonotype. The chain carries TRBV12-3 or TRBV12-4 and TRBJ2-3, with 8 positions matching TRBD2. The CDR3 length is 16 residues. The J segment lost 0 bases and the V segment lost 5 bases, leaving 7 bases of the junction unmatched. CDR3 sequence: CASSPSGGPSTDTQYF. Here the CDR3 DNA reads TGTGCCAGCAGTCCAAGCGGGGGACCTAGCACAGATACGCAGTATTTT.

There are a few counts of this clonotype. Compared with germline, one end of the junction differs, possibly owing to a read error. This chain connects TRBV19 to TRBJ1-1, with D uncertain. The CDR3 runs to 14 residues. Germline CDR1 reads LNHDA; CDR2 reads SQIVND (reference sequence). The CDR3 bases are TGTGCCAGTACCCAACTCGGGGAGAACGCTGAAGCTTTCTTT. Translating gives CASTQLGENAEAFF.